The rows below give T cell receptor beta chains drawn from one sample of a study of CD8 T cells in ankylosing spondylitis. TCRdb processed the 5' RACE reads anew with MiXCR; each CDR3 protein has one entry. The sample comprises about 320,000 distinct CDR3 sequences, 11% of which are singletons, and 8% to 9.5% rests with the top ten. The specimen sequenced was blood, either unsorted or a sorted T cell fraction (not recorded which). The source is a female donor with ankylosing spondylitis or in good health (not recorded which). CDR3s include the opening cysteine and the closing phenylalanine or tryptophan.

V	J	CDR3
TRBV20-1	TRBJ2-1	CSARDGRGGDEQFF
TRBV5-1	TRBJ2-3	CASSLGSRGNTQYF
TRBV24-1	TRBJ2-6	CATSDLPGRDSGANVPTF
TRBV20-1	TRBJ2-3	CSAGAGAYTDTQYF
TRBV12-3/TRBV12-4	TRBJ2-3	CASSPNWSTTQYF
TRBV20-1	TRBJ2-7	CSASWSPSSYEQYF
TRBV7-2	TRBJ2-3	CASSSPPFAGYTDTQYF
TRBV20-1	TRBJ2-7	CSAKPGPLTYEQYF
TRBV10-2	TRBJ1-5	CASSDDRGAQPQHF
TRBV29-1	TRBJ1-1	CSVVVGVTEAFF
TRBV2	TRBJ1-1	CASSESWVGTEAFF
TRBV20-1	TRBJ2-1	CSARGGHNEQFF
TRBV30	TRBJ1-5	CAWNQGTGNQPQHF
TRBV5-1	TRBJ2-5	CASSLDGGWETQYF
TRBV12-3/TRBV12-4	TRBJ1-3	CASSWTGAGNTIYF
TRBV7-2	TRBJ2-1	CASSLRDRYNEQFF
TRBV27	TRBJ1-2	CASSLTGTISNYGYTF
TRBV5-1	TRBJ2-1	CASSLDRNNEQFF
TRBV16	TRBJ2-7	CASSPEAGYTFYEQYF
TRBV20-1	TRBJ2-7	CSASGTGSYEQYF
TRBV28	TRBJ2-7	CASSLLYTYEQYF
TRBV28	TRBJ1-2	CASSSNSPQYGYTF
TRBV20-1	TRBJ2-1	CSARDRGAGPINEQFF
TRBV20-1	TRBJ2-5	CSTREGRRGGPETQYF
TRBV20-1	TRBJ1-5	CSASSGRQPQHF
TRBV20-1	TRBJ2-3	CSAIKPGQIRTDTQYF
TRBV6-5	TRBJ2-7	CASSYSSGTLREQYF
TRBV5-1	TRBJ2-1	CASSLNRGGYNEQFF
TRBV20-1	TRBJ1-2	CSARVLNYGYTF